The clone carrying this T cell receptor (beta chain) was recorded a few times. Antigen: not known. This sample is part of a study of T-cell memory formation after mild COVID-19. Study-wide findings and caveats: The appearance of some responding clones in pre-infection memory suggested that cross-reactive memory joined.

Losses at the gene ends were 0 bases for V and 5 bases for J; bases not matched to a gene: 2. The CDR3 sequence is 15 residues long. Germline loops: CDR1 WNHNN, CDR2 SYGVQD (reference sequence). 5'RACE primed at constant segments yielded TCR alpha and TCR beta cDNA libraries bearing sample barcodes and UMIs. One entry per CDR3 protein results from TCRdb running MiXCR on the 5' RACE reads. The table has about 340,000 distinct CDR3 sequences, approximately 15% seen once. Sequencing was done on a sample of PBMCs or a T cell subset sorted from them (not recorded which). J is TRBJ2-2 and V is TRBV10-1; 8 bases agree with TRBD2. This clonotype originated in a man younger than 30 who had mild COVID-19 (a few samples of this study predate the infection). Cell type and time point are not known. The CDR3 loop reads CASSESAGVTGELFF. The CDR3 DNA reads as TGCGCCAGCAGTGAGTCAGCGGGGGTAACCGGGGAGCTGTTTTTT.